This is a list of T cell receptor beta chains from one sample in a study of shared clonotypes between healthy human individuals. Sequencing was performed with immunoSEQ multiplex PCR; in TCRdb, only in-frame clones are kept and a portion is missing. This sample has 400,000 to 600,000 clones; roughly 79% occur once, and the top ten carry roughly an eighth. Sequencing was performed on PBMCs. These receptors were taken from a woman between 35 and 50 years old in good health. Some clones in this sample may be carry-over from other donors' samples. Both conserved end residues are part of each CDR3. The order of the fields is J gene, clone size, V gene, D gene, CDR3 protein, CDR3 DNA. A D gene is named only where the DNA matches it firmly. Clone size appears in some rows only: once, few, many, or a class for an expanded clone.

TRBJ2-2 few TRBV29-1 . CSVGDAGELFF TGCAGCGTTGGGGACGCCGGGGAGCTGTTTTTT
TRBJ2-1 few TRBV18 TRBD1 CASSPRDRLKGEQFF TGTGCCAGCTCACCCCGGGACAGGCTCAAAGGTGAGCAGTTCTTC
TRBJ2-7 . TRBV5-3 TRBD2 CARHRTRIYEQYF TGTGCCAGACATCGGACTAGGATCTACGAGCAGTACTTC
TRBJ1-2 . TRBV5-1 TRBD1 CASSITGGTARRGYTF TGCGCCAGCAGCATCACAGGGGGCACGGCCCGTCGTGGCTACACCTTC
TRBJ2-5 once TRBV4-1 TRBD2 CASSRTSGRAQETQYF TGCGCCAGCAGCCGGACTAGCGGGAGAGCACAAGAGACCCAGTACTTC
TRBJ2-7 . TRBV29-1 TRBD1 CSVGGQGDEQYF TGCAGCGTGGGGGGACAGGGGGACGAGCAGTACTTC
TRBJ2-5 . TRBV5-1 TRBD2 CASSVTSGRQETQYF TGCGCCAGCAGCGTGACTAGCGGGAGGCAAGAGACCCAGTACTTC
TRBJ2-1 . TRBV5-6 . CASSLGWESSYNEQFF TGTGCCAGCAGCTTAGGGTGGGAGAGCTCCTACAATGAGCAGTTCTTC
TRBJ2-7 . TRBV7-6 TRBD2 CASSPLAGARYEQYF TGTGCCAGCAGCCCTCTAGCGGGAGCCCGCTACGAGCAGTACTTC
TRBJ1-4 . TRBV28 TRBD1 CASSFLPGQGNEKLFF TGTGCCAGCAGTTTTCTCCCCGGACAGGGGAATGAAAAACTGTTTTTT
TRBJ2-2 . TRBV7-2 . CASSLAVVGTGELFF TGTGCCAGCAGCTTAGCGGTTGTGGGTACCGGGGAGCTGTTTTTT
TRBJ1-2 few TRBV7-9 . CASSFFQGYGYTF TGTGCCAGCAGCTTTTTCCAGGGATATGGCTACACCTTC
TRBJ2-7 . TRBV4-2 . CASSETPGESYEQYF TGTGCCAGCAGCGAGACTCCGGGAGAGTCCTACGAGCAGTACTTC
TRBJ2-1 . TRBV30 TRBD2 CAWSAYAGEVREQFF TGTGCCTGGAGTGCGTATGCGGGAGAGGTTCGTGAGCAGTTCTTC
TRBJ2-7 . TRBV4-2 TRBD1 CASSLRTGGEQYF TGTGCCAGCAGCCTACGGACAGGGGGCGAGCAGTACTTC
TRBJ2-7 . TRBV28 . CASRESSDYEQYF TGTGCCAGCCGTGAATCATCGGACTACGAGCAGTACTTC
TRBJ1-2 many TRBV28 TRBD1 CASSLSTYRGSGYTF TGTGCCAGCAGTTTATCAACCTACAGGGGAAGTGGCTACACCTTC
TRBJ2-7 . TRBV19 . CASSMGIAKTYEQYF TGTGCCAGTAGTATGGGTATAGCGAAGACCTACGAGCAGTACTTC
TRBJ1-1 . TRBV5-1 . CASSLLAGDLNTEAFF TGCGCCAGCAGCTTGTTGGCGGGGGACTTGAACACTGAAGCTTTCTTT
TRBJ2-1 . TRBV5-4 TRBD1 CASSPTGDSYNEQFF TGTGCCAGCAGCCCTACAGGGGATTCCTACAATGAGCAGTTCTTC
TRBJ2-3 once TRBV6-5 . CASAVVGRTDTQYF TGTGCCAGCGCCGTTGTGGGGAGAACAGATACGCAGTATTTT
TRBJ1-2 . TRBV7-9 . CASSQGQPSNYGYTF TGTGCCAGCAGCCAAGGACAGCCTAGTAACTATGGCTACACCTTC
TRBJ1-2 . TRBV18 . CASSPPGGDYGYTF TGTGCCAGCTCACCACCAGGGGGAGACTATGGCTACACCTTC
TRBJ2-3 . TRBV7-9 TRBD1 CASSIRQGSDTQYF TGTGCCAGCAGCATCCGACAGGGGTCAGATACGCAGTATTTT
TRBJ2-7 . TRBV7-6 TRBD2 CASAYSGRGLYEQYF TGTGCCAGCGCCTATAGCGGGAGGGGACTCTACGAGCAGTACTTC
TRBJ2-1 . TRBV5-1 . CASSLQPTGYNEQFF TGCGCCAGCAGCTTGCAGCCGACGGGGTACAATGAGCAGTTCTTC
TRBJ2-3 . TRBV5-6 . CASSSRRGRTDTQYF TGTGCCAGCAGCTCTCGGAGGGGACGCACAGATACGCAGTATTTT
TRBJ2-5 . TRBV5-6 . CASSLVRGGGETQYF TGTGCCAGCAGCTTGGTTCGGGGAGGGGGTGAGACCCAGTACTTC
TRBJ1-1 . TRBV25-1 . CASSEYLNTEAFF TGTGCCAGCAGTGAATATTTGAACACTGAAGCTTTCTTT
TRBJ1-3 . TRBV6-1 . CASSGRGNTIYF TGTGCCAGCAGCGGGCGCGGAAACACCATATATTTT
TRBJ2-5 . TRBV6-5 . CASSGLGETQYF TGTGCCTCCTCGGGACTGGGGGAGACCCAGTACTTC
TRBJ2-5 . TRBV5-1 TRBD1 CASSTGGQETQYF TGCGCCAGCAGCACAGGGGGCCAAGAGACCCAGTACTTC
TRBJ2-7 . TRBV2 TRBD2 CASSASGPTYEQYF TGTGCCAGCAGTGCTAGCGGACCTACCTACGAGCAGTACTTC
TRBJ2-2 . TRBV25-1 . CASSESDRHNTGELFF TGTGCCAGCAGTGAATCCGACAGGCACAACACCGGGGAGCTGTTTTTT
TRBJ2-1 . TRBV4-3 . CASSQGPGTYNEQFF TGCGCCAGCAGCCAAGGACCAGGAACCTACAATGAGCAGTTCTTC
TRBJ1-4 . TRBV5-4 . CASSHPGQPAEKLFF TGTGCCAGCAGCCATCCGGGCCAGCCGGCCGAAAAACTGTTTTTT
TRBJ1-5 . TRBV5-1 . CASSYGGVNQPQHF TGCGCCAGCAGTTATGGGGGCGTCAATCAGCCCCAGCATTTT
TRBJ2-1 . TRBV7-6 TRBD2 CASSLEGGSGYNEQFF TGTGCCAGCAGCTTAGAAGGCGGGAGTGGTTACAATGAGCAGTTCTTC
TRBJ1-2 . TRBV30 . CAWSSGANYGYTF TGTGCCTGGAGTTCCGGGGCCAACTATGGCTACACCTTC
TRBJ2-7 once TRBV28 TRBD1 CASTPVGGETYEQYF TGTGCCAGCACCCCCGTAGGGGGCGAGACCTACGAGCAGTACTTC